These 10 T cell receptor beta chains were sequenced from one sample in a study of T cells in localized non-small cell lung cancer. The method was immunoSEQ multiplex PCR; TCRdb's version includes in-frame clones alone and lacks a portion of them. The sample holds around 91,000 clones; roughly 89% are singletons and the top ten take more than 14%. The sample consisted of peripheral blood, taken before any cancer treatment. The receptors shown here come from a man aged 40 to 69 with stage I squamous cell lung carcinoma.

V gene TRBV5-1 combines with J gene TRBJ2-1; the match to TRBD1 covers 10 bases. CDR1 SGHRS and CDR2 YFSETQ come from the germline V gene. The CDR3 loop spans 19 amino acids. Trimming cost V 0 bases and J 0 bases; bases outside gene matches: 9. CDR3 protein: CASSLGVGTGVSSYNEQFF. The CDR3 bases are TGCGCCAGCAGCTTGGGGGTGGGGACAGGGGTTAGCTCCTACAATGAGCAGTTCTTC.

This clone is a singleton in its sample. The chain carries TRBV30 and TRBJ1-2, with 9 bases identical to TRBD1. The CDR3 loop spans 13 amino acids. Germline V gives CDR1 GTSNPN, CDR2 SVGIG (reference sequence). With V trimmed by 4 bases and J by 9 bases, 9 bases remained unmatched. The CDR3 is CAWNPGQGFSYTF. The DNA for the CDR3 is TGTGCCTGGAACCCGGGACAGGGTTTTAGCTACACCTTC.

V is TRBV2 and J is TRBJ1-4; D may be TRBD1 (6 bases). The CDR3 spans 14 residues. Germline CDR1 reads SNHLY; CDR2 reads FYNNEI. V was clipped by 6 bases and J by 4 bases, with 12 bases between them. CDR3 bases: TGTGCCAGCAGCGAGGGGGTTAGTAATGAAAAACTGTTTTTT. It translates to CASSEGVSNEKLFF.

The chain links TRBV19 to TRBJ1-6, with a weak D call TRBD1 (6 bases). The CDR3 consists of 14 residues. Germline CDR1 is LNHDA and CDR2 is SQIVND (reference sequence). V was trimmed by 3 bases and J by 10 bases, leaving 13 bases between them. The CDR3 here is CASSIRGINSPLHF. CDR3 coding DNA: TGTGCCAGTAGTATTAGGGGGATCAACTCACCCCTCCACTTT.

The DNA for the CDR3 is TGCGCCAGCAGCCAAGAGGGATCCCGGGCTCGGCAGCCCCAGCATTTT. This codes for CASSQEGSRARQPQHF. The gene calls are TRBV4-1 and TRBJ1-5; no clear D gene. CDR3 size: 16 residues. Per the germline V gene, CDR1 is MGHRA and CDR2 is YSYEKL. Deletions cut 0 bases from V and 7 bases from J, with 16 bases between.

For this clone: In the same sample, other DNA sequences code for this CDR3. This chain links TRBV9 with TRBJ2-1; 8 bases agree with TRBD1. CDR3 length: 15 residues. V dropped 0 bases and J dropped 4; count of bases not matched to a gene: 3. Germline V gives CDR1 SGDLS, CDR2 YYNGEE. The CDR3 sequence: CASSVGTGTYNEQFF. The CDR3 DNA reads TGTGCCAGCAGCGTAGGGACAGGGACGTACAATGAGCAGTTCTTC. Full variable domain (outside the CDR3, taken from reference TRBV9 and TRBJ2-1): DSGVTQTPKHLITATGQRVTLRCSPRSGDLSVYWYQQSLDQGLQFLIQYYNGEERAKGNILERFSAQQFPDLHSELNLSSLELGDSALYFCASSVGTGTYNEQFFGPGTRLTVL.

V usage is TRBV7-9 and J usage is TRBJ1-5; D gene uncertain. Germline CDR1 and CDR2: SEHNR and FQNEAQ (reference sequence). Trimming took 4 bases from V and 8 from J, leaving 15 bases between them. The CDR3 is made up of 14 amino acids. This CDR3 is CASSSLSGLEPQHF. The CDR3 bases are TGTGCCAGCAGCTCTTTATCCGGGTTGGAGCCCCAGCATTTT. Complete variable domain (other parts from reference TRBV7-9 and TRBJ1-5): DTGVSQNPRHKITKRGQNVTFRCDPISEHNRLYWYRQTLGQGPEFLTYFQNEAQLEKSRLLSDRFSAERPKGSFSTLEIQRTEQGDSAMYLCASSSLSGLEPQHFGDGTRLSIL.

The rearrangement links TRBV4-1 to TRBJ1-4; D unclear. CDR1 and CDR2 (germline): MGHRA, YSYEKL. The length of the CDR3 is 15 residues. The germline V and J ends were trimmed by 1 base and 8 bases, with 14 bases remaining between them. CDR3 bases: TGCGCCAGCAGCCAAGGGACCCCTAACATAGAAAAACTGTTTTTT. Translating gives CASSQGTPNIEKLFF.

The chain is built from TRBV14 and TRBJ1-6; the D is unclear. There are 17 residues in the CDR3. Trimming pared 0 bases from V and 5 bases from J, leaving 14 bases between. Per germline, CDR1 SGHDN and CDR2 FVKESK. For the CDR3, the DNA is TGTGCCAGCAGCCAAGACGCAGGATTAAAGAATAATTCACCCCTCCACTTT. Its protein is CASSQDAGLKNNSPLHF.

This chain connects TRBV5-1 to TRBJ1-1; the D gene is possibly TRBD1 (5 bases). Trimming cost V 4 bases and J 5 bases, with 15 bases left between them. CDR3 length: 14 residues. CDR1 is SGHRS, CDR2 YFSETQ, per germline. For the CDR3, the DNA is TGCGCCAGCAGCCTGGAACCCCAGGGTACTGAAGCTTTCTTT. This encodes CASSLEPQGTEAFF.